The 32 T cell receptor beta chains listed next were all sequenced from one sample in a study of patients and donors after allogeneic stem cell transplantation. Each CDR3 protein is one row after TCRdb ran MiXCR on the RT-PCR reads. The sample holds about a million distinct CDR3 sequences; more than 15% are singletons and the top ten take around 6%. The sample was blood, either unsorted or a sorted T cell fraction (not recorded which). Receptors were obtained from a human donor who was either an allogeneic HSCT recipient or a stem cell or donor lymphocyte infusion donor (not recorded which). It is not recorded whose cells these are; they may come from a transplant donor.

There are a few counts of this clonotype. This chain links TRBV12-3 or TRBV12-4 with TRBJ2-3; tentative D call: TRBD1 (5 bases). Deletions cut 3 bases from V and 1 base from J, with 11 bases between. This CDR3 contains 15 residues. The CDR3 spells CASSFLGPGTDTQYF. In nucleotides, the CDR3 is TGTGCCAGCAGTTTTTTGGGGCCGGGCACAGATACGCAGTATTTT.

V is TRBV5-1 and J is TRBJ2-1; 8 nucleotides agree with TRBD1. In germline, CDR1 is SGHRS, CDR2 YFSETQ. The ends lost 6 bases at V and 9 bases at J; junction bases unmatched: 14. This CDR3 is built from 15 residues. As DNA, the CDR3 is TGCGCCAGCACCGTCCGCGACAGGGGTTCGGTTGAGCAGTTCTTC. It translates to CASTVRDRGSVEQFF.

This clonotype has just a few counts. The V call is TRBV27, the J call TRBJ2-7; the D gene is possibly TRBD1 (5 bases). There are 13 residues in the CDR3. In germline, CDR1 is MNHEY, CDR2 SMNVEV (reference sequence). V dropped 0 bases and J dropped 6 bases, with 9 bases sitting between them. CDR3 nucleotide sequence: TGTGCCAGCAGTTTATCGTCAGGGTCCGAGCAGTACTTC. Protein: CASSLSSGSEQYF.

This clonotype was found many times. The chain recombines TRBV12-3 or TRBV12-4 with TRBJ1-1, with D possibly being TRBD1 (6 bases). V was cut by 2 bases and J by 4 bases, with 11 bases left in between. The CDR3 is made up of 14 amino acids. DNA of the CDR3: TGTGCCAGCAGTTTAAGAGGGGGGAGCACTGAAGCTTTCTTT. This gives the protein CASSLRGGSTEAFF.

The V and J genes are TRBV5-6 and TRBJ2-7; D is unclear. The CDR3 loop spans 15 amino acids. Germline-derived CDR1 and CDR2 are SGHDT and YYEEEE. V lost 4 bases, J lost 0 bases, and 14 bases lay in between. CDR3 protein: CASSQTVKSSYEQYF. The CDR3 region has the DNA TGTGCCAGCAGCCAAACCGTCAAGAGCTCCTACGAGCAGTACTTC. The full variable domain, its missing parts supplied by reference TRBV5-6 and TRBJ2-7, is DAGVTQSPTHLIKTRGQQVTLRCSPKSGHDTVSWYQQALGQGPQFIFQYYEEEERQRGNFPDRFSGHQFPNYSSELNVNALLLGDSALYLCASSQTVKSSYEQYFGPGTRLTVT.

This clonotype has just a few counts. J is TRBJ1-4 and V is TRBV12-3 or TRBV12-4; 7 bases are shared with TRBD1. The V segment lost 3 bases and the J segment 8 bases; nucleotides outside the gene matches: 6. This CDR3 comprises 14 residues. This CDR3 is CASSFRGRKEKLFF. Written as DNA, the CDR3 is TGTGCCAGCAGTTTCAGGGGGAGAAAGGAAAAACTGTTTTTT.

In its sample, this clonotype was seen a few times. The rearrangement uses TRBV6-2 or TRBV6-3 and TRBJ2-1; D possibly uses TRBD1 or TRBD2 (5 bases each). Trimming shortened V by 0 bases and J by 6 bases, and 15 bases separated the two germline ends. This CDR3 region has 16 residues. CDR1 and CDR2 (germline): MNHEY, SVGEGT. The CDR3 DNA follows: TGTGCCAGCAGTTACTCCCCCAGGGAGAATTTCAATGAGCAGTTCTTC. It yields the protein CASSYSPRENFNEQFF.

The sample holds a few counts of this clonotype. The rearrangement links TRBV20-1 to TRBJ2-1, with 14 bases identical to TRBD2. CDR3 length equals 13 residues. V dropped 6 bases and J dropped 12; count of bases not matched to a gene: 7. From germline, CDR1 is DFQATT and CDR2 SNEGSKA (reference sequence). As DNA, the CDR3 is TGCAGTGCCGCGGGACTAGCGGGAGATTTGCAGTTCTTC. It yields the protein CSAAGLAGDLQFF.

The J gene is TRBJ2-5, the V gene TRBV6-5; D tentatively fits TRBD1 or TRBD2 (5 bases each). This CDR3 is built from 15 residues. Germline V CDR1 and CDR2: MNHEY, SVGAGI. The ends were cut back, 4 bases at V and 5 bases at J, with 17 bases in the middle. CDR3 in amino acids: CASSSLGGASETQYF. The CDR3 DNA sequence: TGTGCCAGCAGTTCACTTGGGGGAGCAAGTGAGACCCAGTACTTC.

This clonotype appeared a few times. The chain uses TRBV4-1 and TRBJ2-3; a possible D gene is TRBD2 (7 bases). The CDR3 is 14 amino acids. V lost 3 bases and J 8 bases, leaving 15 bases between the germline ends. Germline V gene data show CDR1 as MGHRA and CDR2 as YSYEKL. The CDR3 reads CASSQMRRGATQYF. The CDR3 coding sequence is TGCGCCAGCAGCCAGATGCGCCGGGGGGCTACGCAGTATTTT.

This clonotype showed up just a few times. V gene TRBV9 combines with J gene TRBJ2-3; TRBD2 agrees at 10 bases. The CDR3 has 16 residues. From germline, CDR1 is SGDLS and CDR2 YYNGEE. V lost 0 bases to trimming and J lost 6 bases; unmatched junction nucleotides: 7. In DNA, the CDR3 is TGTGCCAGCAGCGTAGTGAGCGGGGGGGCGCGGGATACGCAGTATTTT. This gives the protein CASSVVSGGARDTQYF.

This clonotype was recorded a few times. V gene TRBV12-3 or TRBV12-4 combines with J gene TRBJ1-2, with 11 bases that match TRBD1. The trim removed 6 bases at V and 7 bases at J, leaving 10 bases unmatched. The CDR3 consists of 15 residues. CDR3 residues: CASRHTGQGALGYTF. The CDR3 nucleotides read TGTGCCAGCAGACACACCGGACAGGGGGCGCTTGGCTACACCTTC.

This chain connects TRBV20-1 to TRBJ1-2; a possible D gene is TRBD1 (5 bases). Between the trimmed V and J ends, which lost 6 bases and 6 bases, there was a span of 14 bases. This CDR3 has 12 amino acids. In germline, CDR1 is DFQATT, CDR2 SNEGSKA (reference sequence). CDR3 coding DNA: TGCAGTGCCCGCACCGGGACCGATGGCTACACCTTC. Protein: CSARTGTDGYTF.

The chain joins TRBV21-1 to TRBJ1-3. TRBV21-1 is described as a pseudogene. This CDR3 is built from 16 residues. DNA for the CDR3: TGTGCCAGCAGCAAAGGAGCCTGGCCCTCTGGAAACACCATATATTTT. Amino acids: CASSKGAWPSGNTIYF.

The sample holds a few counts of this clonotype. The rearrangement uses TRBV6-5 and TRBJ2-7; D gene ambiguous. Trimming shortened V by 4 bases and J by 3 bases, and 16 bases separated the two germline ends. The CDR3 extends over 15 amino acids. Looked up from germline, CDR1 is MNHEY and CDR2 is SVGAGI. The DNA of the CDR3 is TGTGCCAGCAGTTTTAACTTGGGCCTATACTACGAGCAGTACTTC. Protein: CASSFNLGLYYEQYF.

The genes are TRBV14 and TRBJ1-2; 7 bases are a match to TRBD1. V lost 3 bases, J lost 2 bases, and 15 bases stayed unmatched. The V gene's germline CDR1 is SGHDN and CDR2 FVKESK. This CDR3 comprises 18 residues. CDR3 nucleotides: TGTGCCAGCAGCCAGCAGGGGGGCGGGCTCGCGTTCAACTATGGCTACACCTTC. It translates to CASSQQGGGLAFNYGYTF. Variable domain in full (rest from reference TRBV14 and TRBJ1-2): EAGVTQFPSHSVIEKGQTVTLRCDPISGHDNLYWYRRVMGKEIKFLLHFVKESKQDESGMPNNRFLAERTGGTYSTLKVQPAELEDSGVYFCASSQQGGGLAFNYGYTFGSGTRLTVV.

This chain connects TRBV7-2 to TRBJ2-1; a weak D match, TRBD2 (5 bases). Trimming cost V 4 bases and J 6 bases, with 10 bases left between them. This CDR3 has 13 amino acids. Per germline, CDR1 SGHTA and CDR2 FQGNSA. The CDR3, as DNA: TGTGCCAGCAGCTCCCGGCGGGTCAATGAGCAGTTCTTC. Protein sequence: CASSSRRVNEQFF.

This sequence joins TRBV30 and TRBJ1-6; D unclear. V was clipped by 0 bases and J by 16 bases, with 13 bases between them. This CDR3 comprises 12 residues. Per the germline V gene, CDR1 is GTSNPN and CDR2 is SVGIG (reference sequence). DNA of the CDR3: TGTGCCTGGAGTGTACCGAGGTATCCGCTCCACTTT. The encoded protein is CAWSVPRYPLHF.

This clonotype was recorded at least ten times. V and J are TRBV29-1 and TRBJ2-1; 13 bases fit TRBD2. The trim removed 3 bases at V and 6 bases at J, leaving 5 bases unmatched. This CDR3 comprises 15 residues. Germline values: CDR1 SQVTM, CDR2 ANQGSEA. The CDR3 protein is CSVETSGRPPNEQFF. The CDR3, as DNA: TGCAGCGTTGAGACTAGCGGGAGGCCCCCCAATGAGCAGTTCTTC.

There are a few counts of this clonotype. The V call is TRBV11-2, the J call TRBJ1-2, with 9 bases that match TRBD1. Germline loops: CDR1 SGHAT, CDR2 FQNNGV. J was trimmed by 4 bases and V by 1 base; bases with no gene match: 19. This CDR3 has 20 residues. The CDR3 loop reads CASSLGLKPGQGGLGYGYTF. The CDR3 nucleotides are TGTGCCAGCAGCTTAGGCCTCAAACCGGGACAGGGAGGATTGGGCTATGGCTACACCTTC. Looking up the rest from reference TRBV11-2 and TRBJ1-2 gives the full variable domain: EAGVAQSPRYKIIEKRQSVAFWCNPISGHATLYWYQQILGQGPKLLIQFQNNGVVDDSQLPKDRFSAERLKGVDSTLKIQPAKLEDSAVYLCASSLGLKPGQGGLGYGYTFGSGTRLTVV.

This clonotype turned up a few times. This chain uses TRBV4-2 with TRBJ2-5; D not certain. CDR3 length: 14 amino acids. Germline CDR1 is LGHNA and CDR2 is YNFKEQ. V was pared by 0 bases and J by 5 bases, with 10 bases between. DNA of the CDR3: TGTGCCAGCAGCCAAGAAAGGTTCCGGGAGACCCAGTACTTC. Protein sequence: CASSQERFRETQYF.

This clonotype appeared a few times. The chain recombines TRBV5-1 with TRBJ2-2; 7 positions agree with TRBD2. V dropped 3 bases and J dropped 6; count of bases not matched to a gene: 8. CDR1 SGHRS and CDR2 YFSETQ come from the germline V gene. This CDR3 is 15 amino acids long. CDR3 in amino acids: CASSSGGRGSGELFF. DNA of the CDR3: TGCGCCAGCAGCTCGGGCGGGAGAGGTTCCGGGGAGCTGTTTTTT.

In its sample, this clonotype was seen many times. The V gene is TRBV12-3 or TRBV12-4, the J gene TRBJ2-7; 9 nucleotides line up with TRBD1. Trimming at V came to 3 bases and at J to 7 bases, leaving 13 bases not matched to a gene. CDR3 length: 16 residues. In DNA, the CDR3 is TGTGCCAGCAGTTTGGGTCCCGGGACAGGGAGGCGAGAGCAGTACTTC. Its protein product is CASSLGPGTGRREQYF.

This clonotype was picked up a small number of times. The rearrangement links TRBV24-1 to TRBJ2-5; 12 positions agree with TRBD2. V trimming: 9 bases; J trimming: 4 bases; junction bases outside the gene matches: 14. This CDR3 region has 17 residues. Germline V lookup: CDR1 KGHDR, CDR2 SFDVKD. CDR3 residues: CATAKGASGGVGETQYF. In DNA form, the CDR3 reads TGTGCCACCGCCAAAGGGGCTAGCGGGGGGGTCGGAGAGACCCAGTACTTC.

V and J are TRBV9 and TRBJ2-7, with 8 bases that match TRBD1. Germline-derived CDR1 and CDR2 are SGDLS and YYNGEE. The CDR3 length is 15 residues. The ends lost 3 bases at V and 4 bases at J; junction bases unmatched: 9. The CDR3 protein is CASSDYGQGWYEQYF. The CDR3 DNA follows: TGTGCCAGCAGCGACTACGGACAGGGCTGGTACGAGCAGTACTTC.

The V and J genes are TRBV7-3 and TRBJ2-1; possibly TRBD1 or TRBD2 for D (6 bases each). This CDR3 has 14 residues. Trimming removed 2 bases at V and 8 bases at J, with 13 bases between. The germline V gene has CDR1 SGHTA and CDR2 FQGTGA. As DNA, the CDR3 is TGTGCCAGCAGCTTACGACCGGGGGCGGATGAGCAGTTCTTC. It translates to CASSLRPGADEQFF.

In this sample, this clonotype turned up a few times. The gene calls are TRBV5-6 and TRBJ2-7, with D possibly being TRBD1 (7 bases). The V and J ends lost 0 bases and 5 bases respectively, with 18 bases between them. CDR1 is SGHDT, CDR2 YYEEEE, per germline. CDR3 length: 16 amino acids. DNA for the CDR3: TGTGCCAGCAGCTTGGCCAGGGGGGCGCGGAGGAACGAGCAGTACTTC. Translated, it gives CASSLARGARRNEQYF.

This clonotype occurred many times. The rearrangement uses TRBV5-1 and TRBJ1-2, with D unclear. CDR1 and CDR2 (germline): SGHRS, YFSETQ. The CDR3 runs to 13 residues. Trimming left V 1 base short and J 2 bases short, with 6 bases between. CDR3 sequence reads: CASSLNANYGYTF. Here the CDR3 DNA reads TGCGCCAGCAGCTTGAACGCGAACTATGGCTACACCTTC. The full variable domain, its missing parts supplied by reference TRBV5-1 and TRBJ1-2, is KAGVTQTPRYLIKTRGQQVTLSCSPISGHRSVSWYQQTPGQGLQFLFEYFSETQRNKGNFPGRFSGRQFSNSRSEMNVSTLELGDSALYLCASSLNANYGYTFGSGTRLTVV.

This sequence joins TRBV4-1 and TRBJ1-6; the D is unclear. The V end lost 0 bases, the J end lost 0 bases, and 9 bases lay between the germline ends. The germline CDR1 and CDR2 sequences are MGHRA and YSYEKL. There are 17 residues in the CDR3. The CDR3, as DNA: TGCGCCAGCAGCCAAGATCGCAGGTTCTCCTATAATTCACCCCTCCACTTT. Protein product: CASSQDRRFSYNSPLHF.

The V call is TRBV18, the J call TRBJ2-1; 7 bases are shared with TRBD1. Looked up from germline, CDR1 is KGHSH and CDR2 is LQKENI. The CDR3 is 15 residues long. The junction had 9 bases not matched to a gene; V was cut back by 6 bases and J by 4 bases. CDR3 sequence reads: CASSYDRARYNEQFF. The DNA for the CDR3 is TGTGCCAGCTCTTATGACAGGGCCAGATACAATGAGCAGTTCTTC.

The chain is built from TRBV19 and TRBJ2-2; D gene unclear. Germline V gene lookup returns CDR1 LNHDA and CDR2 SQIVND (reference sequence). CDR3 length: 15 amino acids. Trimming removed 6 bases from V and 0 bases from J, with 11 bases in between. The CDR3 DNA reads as TGTGCCAGTAGCCCCGACAAAGCGAACACCGGGGAGCTGTTTTTT. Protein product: CASSPDKANTGELFF.

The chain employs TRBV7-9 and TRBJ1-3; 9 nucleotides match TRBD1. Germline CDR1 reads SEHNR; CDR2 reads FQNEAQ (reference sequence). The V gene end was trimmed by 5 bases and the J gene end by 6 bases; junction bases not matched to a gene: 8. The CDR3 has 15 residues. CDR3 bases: TGTGCCAGCAGCCCGCCGGGACAGGGATCAAACACCATATATTTT. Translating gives CASSPPGQGSNTIYF.